The rows below give T cell receptor beta chains drawn from one sample of a study of siplizumab effects on memory and regulatory T cells. For these receptors, no antigen is known. Some clones are missing from TCRdb's copy, which holds only in-frame ones; the method was immunoSEQ multiplex PCR. The sample lists 3,500 or so clones, less than 65% occurring once. The sequenced sample was CFSE-low (dividing) CD4+ T cells sorted from an allogeneic mixed lymphocyte reaction. The receptors were gathered from a human donor in good health; the cells came from an allogeneic mixed lymphocyte reaction. Each CDR3 is given without its conserved first and last residue. Fields, in order: J gene, D gene, V gene, CDR3 protein. D genes are given only for firm matches.

J: TRBJ2-5; D: .; V: TRBV21-1; CDR3: ASSKQAEPHQETQY
J: TRBJ1-2; D: .; V: TRBV2; CDR3: ASRETGNYGYT
J: TRBJ2-7; D: .; V: TRBV18; CDR3: ASSRGQLTYEQY
J: TRBJ2-5; D: TRBD2; V: TRBV5-1; CDR3: ASSLLAVQETQY
J: TRBJ1-2; D: TRBD1; V: TRBV6-5; CDR3: ASSYAGQGNGYT
J: TRBJ2-3; D: .; V: TRBV5-1; CDR3: ASSVEADTQY
J: TRBJ2-5; D: TRBD2; V: TRBV5-1; CDR3: ASSLARTSGAFQETQY
J: TRBJ1-2; D: TRBD1; V: TRBV14; CDR3: ASSQGQGYGYT
J: TRBJ2-7; D: TRBD1; V: TRBV5-6; CDR3: ASSRDRGLYEQY
J: TRBJ1-6; D: TRBD1; V: TRBV5-4; CDR3: ASSRSGTGSVNSPLH
J: TRBJ1-3; D: .; V: TRBV5-1; CDR3: ASSRDYGRPHSGNTIY
J: TRBJ2-1; D: .; V: TRBV10-2; CDR3: ASSESRAGYNEQF
J: TRBJ2-1; D: TRBD2; V: TRBV19; CDR3: ASKPSGSTNEQF
J: TRBJ1-2; D: .; V: TRBV28; CDR3: ASSSHDFGYT
J: TRBJ2-7; D: .; V: TRBV5-6; CDR3: ASSLAGRRGGEQY
J: TRBJ2-3; D: TRBD2; V: TRBV5-6; CDR3: ASKNELAGAYTDTQY
J: TRBJ1-5; D: .; V: TRBV2; CDR3: ASSGRDNQPQH
J: TRBJ1-2; D: .; V: TRBV7-8; CDR3: ASSPGSNYGYT
J: TRBJ2-7; D: .; V: TRBV19; CDR3: ASSISLSYEQY
J: TRBJ1-3; D: TRBD1; V: TRBV5-4; CDR3: ASTTGTAGNTIY
J: TRBJ1-5; D: .; V: TRBV2; CDR3: ASTGVNQPQH
J: TRBJ1-1; D: .; V: TRBV12-5; CDR3: ASGLLRHAEAF
J: TRBJ2-5; D: .; V: TRBV7-9; CDR3: ASSLDWETQY
J: TRBJ2-1; D: .; V: TRBV7-2; CDR3: ASSLKAGYGEQF
J: TRBJ2-3; D: TRBD1; V: TRBV7-9; CDR3: ASSFVPGQGPHTQY
J: TRBJ2-2; D: .; V: TRBV6-7; CDR3: ASSGLRGNTGELF
J: TRBJ1-1; D: .; V: TRBV9; CDR3: ASSVLGGRGLAF
J: TRBJ2-3; D: .; V: TRBV6-5; CDR3: ASSRFSTDTQY
J: TRBJ2-3; D: TRBD2; V: TRBV7-9; CDR3: ASSLTLASTDTQY
J: TRBJ2-7; D: TRBD1; V: TRBV2; CDR3: ASSSGTGSYEQY
J: TRBJ2-2; D: .; V: TRBV4-2; CDR3: ASSQDRGSGELF
J: TRBJ2-5; D: .; V: TRBV9; CDR3: ASSVEDGSGADVQETQY
J: TRBJ1-3; D: .; V: TRBV5-6; CDR3: ASSFESSGNTIY
J: TRBJ2-6; D: TRBD1; V: TRBV27; CDR3: ASSSRGRGANVLT
J: TRBJ2-1; D: TRBD2; V: TRBV7-9; CDR3: ASSFERGSSYNEQF
J: TRBJ2-2; D: .; V: TRBV7-2; CDR3: ASSPQRVGLWGELF
J: TRBJ2-3; D: .; V: TRBV6-4; CDR3: ASSTDSTDTQY
J: TRBJ2-5; D: TRBD1; V: TRBV5-4; CDR3: ASSRDREETQY
J: TRBJ2-2; D: .; V: TRBV7-9; CDR3: ASSLARGGGELF